Below, 24 T cell receptor beta chains from the same sample are listed, as sequenced in a study of shared clonotypes between healthy human individuals. Some clones are missing from TCRdb's copy, which holds only in-frame ones; the method was immunoSEQ multiplex PCR. In the table there are hundreds of thousands of clones, less than 85% of which are singletons. The sequenced sample consisted of memory CD4+ T cells sorted from blood. Noted subset: CD45RA-negative fraction. These receptors all come from a woman in her thirties in good health.

This chain uses TRBV5-1 with TRBJ2-1; D perhaps matches TRBD2 (6 bases). Looked up from germline, CDR1 is SGHRS and CDR2 is YFSETQ. The CDR3 sequence is 15 residues long. Between the trimmed V and J ends, which lost 0 bases and 6 bases, there was a span of 13 bases. CDR3 coding DNA: TGCGCCAGCAGCTTGGGTCTGGAGGGAATCAATGAGCAGTTCTTC. As protein: CASSLGLEGINEQFF.

This clone was recorded only once. The rearrangement joins TRBV29-1 to TRBJ1-1; no definite D call. The CDR3 sequence is 11 residues long. Germline loops: CDR1 SQVTM, CDR2 ANQGSEA. The V end was cut by 7 bases, the J end by 7 bases, with 13 bases between. For the CDR3, the DNA is TGCAGCGCCCGGGGTGAGAGTGAAGCTTTCTTT. This translates into CSARGESEAFF.

This clone has a single count. The CDR3 loop reads CASSLAGVRGQETQYF. The CDR3 region has the DNA TGTGCCAGCAGTTTGGCGGGAGTGAGGGGACAAGAGACCCAGTACTTC. J is TRBJ2-5 and V is TRBV2; TRBD2 matches 7 bases. V was pared by 5 bases and J by 2 bases, with 11 bases of the junction left unmatched. Per germline, CDR1 SNHLY and CDR2 FYNNEI. The CDR3 sequence is 16 residues long.

V gene TRBV6-1 combines with J gene TRBJ2-5, with D possibly TRBD1 on 8 matching bases. The germline V gene encodes CDR1 MNHNS and CDR2 SASEGT. This CDR3 is 13 amino acids long. Trimming left V 2 bases short and J 11 bases short, with 15 bases between. The CDR3 DNA reads TGTGCCAGCAGTGAACAGGGGGCAGCGGGGCAGTACTTC. Amino acids: CASSEQGAAGQYF.

The rearrangement links TRBV7-8 to TRBJ2-7; 10 bases map to TRBD2. CDR1 and CDR2 (germline): SGHVS, FQNEAQ. The J segment lost 4 bases and the V segment lost 5 bases, leaving 11 bases of the junction unmatched. The length of the CDR3 is 16 residues. CDR3 amino acids: CASSLSSGSASYEQYF. CDR3 nucleotide sequence: TGTGCCAGCAGCCTGTCTAGCGGGAGCGCCTCATACGAGCAGTACTTC.

This chain links TRBV4-2 with TRBJ1-5; D unresolved. The CDR3 totals 14 residues. The germline V and J ends were trimmed by 0 bases and 5 bases, with 8 bases remaining between them. The germline V gene encodes CDR1 LGHNA and CDR2 YNFKEQ. The CDR3 loop reads CASSQDTGDQPQHF. As DNA, the CDR3 is TGTGCCAGCAGCCAAGATACCGGCGATCAGCCCCAGCATTTT.

The CDR3 sequence is CASTNQRRDTEAFF. CDR3 bases: TGTGCCAGTACCAACCAGAGGCGGGACACTGAAGCTTTCTTT. This chain uses TRBV19 with TRBJ1-1; D gene ambiguous. Trimming cost V 7 bases and J 3 bases, with 15 bases left between them. Germline V CDR1 and CDR2: LNHDA, SQIVND (reference sequence). This CDR3 is built from 14 residues.

In its sample, this clone was seen a few times. The genes are TRBV4-1 and TRBJ1-5; the match to TRBD1 covers 12 bases. Per germline, CDR1 MGHRA and CDR2 YSYEKL. The CDR3 sequence is 16 residues long. The V and J ends lost 2 bases and 6 bases, in that order; junction bases with no gene match: 5. The CDR3 here is CASSQFGTGGFQPQHF. The CDR3 nucleotides read TGCGCCAGCAGCCAATTTGGGACAGGGGGCTTTCAGCCCCAGCATTTT.

The chain links TRBV7-9 to TRBJ2-2; 9 nucleotides align to TRBD1. The J segment lost 2 bases and the V segment lost 5 bases, leaving 6 bases of the junction unmatched. Germline V gene data show CDR1 as SEHNR and CDR2 as FQNEAQ (reference sequence). The CDR3 extends over 16 amino acids. The CDR3 DNA is TGTGCCAGCAGCAACAGGGGACAGGGTAACACCGGGGAGCTGTTTTTT. Translated, it gives CASSNRGQGNTGELFF.

This sequence joins TRBV13 and TRBJ1-1; D possibly corresponds to TRBD1 (6 bases). CDR3 length: 17 residues. V was shortened by 5 bases and J by 5 bases, with 24 bases between the two germline ends. Germline assignment: CDR1 PRHDT and CDR2 FYEKMQ (reference sequence). The CDR3 is CASSLLRGEGFGTEAFF. CDR3 DNA sequence: TGTGCCAGCAGCCTCCTCAGGGGAGAAGGCTTTGGGACTGAAGCTTTCTTT.

The CDR3 loop is CASSYGRREKLFF. In DNA, the CDR3 is TGTGCCAGCAGTTACGGACGCCGTGAAAAACTGTTTTTT. This chain connects TRBV6-5 to TRBJ1-4, with D hard to call. The CDR3 totals 13 residues. Germline assignment: CDR1 MNHEY and CDR2 SVGAGI. Trimming stripped 2 bases from V and 7 bases from J, with 8 bases between.

The J gene is TRBJ1-2, the V gene TRBV28; a possible D gene is TRBD1 (6 bases). Trimming took off 2 bases at V and 4 bases at J, with 17 bases between the two ends. Germline CDR1 and CDR2: MDHEN and SYDVKM. The CDR3 has 16 amino acids. The CDR3 DNA reads TGTGCCAGCAGTTTAAGGGGGAGGGGCCCAATCTATGGCTACACCTTC. It translates to CASSLRGRGPIYGYTF.

This clone was seen ten or more times. The V gene is TRBV28, the J gene TRBJ2-7; D could derive from TRBD1 or TRBD2 (7 bases each). Germline lookup yields CDR1 MDHEN and CDR2 SYDVKM. Trimming pared 6 bases from V and 3 bases from J, leaving 15 bases between. This CDR3 region has 14 residues. The CDR3 spells CASRGGGNFYEQYF. The DNA of the CDR3 is TGTGCCAGCAGGGGAGGGGGCAATTTCTACGAGCAGTACTTC.

V and J are TRBV7-9 and TRBJ2-2; D is possibly TRBD1 (5 bases). CDR3 length: 19 residues. V lost 3 bases and J lost 6, with 26 bases in between. Germline assignment: CDR1 SEHNR and CDR2 FQNEAQ (reference sequence). The CDR3: CASSFPSRPGWGESGELFF. The CDR3 nucleotides read TGTGCCAGCAGCTTCCCCTCCCGCCCAGGGTGGGGTGAGTCCGGGGAGCTGTTTTTT. The entire variable domain, with the rest obtained from reference TRBV7-9 and TRBJ2-2, is as follows: DTGVSQNPRHKITKRGQNVTFRCDPISEHNRLYWYRQTLGQGPEFLTYFQNEAQLEKSRLLSDRFSAERPKGSFSTLEIQRTEQGDSAMYLCASSFPSRPGWGESGELFFGEGSRLTVL.

The chain combines TRBV19 with TRBJ1-4; no reliable D call. V dropped 6 bases and J dropped 0 bases, with 14 bases sitting between them. Looked up from germline, CDR1 is LNHDA and CDR2 is SQIVND (reference sequence). This CDR3 has 16 residues. The CDR3 here is CASRTRVIATNEKLFF. The CDR3 region has the DNA TGTGCCAGTAGAACTCGGGTGATTGCAACTAATGAAAAACTGTTTTTT.

As for this clone: In the same sample, other DNA sequences code for this CDR3. The V call is TRBV19, the J call TRBJ2-3; D gene uncertain. This CDR3 region has 11 residues. CDR1 and CDR2 (germline): LNHDA, SQIVND (reference sequence). The V end was cut by 1 base, the J end by 6 bases, with 2 bases between. CDR3 protein: CASSIADTQYF. In DNA form, the CDR3 reads TGTGCCAGTAGTATAGCCGATACGCAGTATTTT.

This sequence joins TRBV2 and TRBJ2-2; 7 bases are shared with TRBD2. The CDR3 runs to 15 residues. V lost 9 bases and J lost 2; bases outside the gene matches: 9. In germline, CDR1 is SNHLY, CDR2 FYNNEI. As DNA, the CDR3 is TGTGCCAGTATACCGGGGGGACTTAACACCGGGGAGCTGTTTTTT. Translating gives CASIPGGLNTGELFF.

J is TRBJ2-4 and V is TRBV18; 15 bases fit TRBD2. The germline gives CDR1 KGHSH, CDR2 LQKENI. The CDR3 sequence is 18 residues long. The trim removed 3 bases at V and 9 bases at J, leaving 12 bases unmatched. DNA of the CDR3: TGTGCCAGCTCACCCCAAGGACTAGCGGGAGGGTCCGGGAGCATTCAGTACTTC. Amino acids: CASSPQGLAGGSGSIQYF. Complete variable domain (other parts from reference TRBV18 and TRBJ2-4): NAGVMQNPRHLVRRRGQEARLRCSPMKGHSHVYWYRQLPEEGLKFMVYLQKENIIDESGMPKERFSAEFPKEGPSILRIQQVVRGDSAAYFCASSPQGLAGGSGSIQYFGAGTRLSVL.

In the case of this clone: Other nucleotide sequences in the sample specify the same CDR3. The rearrangement uses TRBV28 and TRBJ2-5; D is unclear. Trimming stripped 6 bases from V and 2 bases from J, with 10 bases between. The CDR3 runs 13 residues. Germline V CDR1 and CDR2: MDHEN, SYDVKM. The CDR3 loop reads CASRPPVQETQYF. The CDR3, as DNA: TGTGCCAGCAGGCCCCCTGTTCAAGAGACCCAGTACTTC.

The gene calls are TRBV7-9 and TRBJ2-5; D not resolved. The length of the CDR3 is 12 residues. V was trimmed by 0 bases and J by 2 bases, leaving 1 base between them. CDR1 and CDR2 from the germline V gene are SEHNR and FQNEAQ (reference sequence). CDR3 bases: TGTGCCAGCAGCTTAGCTCAAGAGACCCAGTACTTC. Residues: CASSLAQETQYF.

The table lists this clone with a few counts. The J gene is TRBJ2-1, the V gene TRBV2; 8 bases are shared with TRBD2. J gave up 8 bases and V 9 bases, and 9 bases lay outside the gene matches. CDR1 is SNHLY, CDR2 FYNNEI, per germline. CDR3 size: 13 residues. CDR3 coding DNA: TGTGCCAGTATACGACTAGCGACCCATGAGCAGTTCTTC. Translated: CASIRLATHEQFF.

This clone came up once. The gene calls are TRBV30 and TRBJ2-5; the D gene is possibly TRBD1 (6 bases). The J call is in doubt because the DNA end fits TRBJ2-7 better. CDR1 and CDR2 from the germline V gene are GTSNPN and SVGIG (reference sequence). The CDR3 spans 12 residues. The CDR3 bases are TGTGCCTGGAGTGTAGGGGGCTACGAGCAGTACTTC. This translates into CAWSVGGYEQYF.

This CDR3 reads CASNRRNSNQPQHF. CDR3 nucleotides: TGTGCCAGCAATCGACGGAATAGCAATCAGCCCCAGCATTTT. V gene TRBV2 combines with J gene TRBJ1-5; no reliable D call. Between the trimmed V and J ends, which lost 7 bases and 0 bases, there was a span of 10 bases. The CDR3 runs 14 residues. CDR1 and CDR2 from the germline V gene are SNHLY and FYNNEI.

The V and J genes are TRBV23-1 and TRBJ1-1; D ambiguous. TRBV23-1 is known as an ORF, though its function is uncertain. Trimming took 1 base from V and 7 from J, leaving 10 bases between them. This CDR3 is built from 13 residues. CDR3 sequence (DNA): TGCGCCAGCAGTCAATTCCCCCGAAATGAAGCTTTCTTT. It specifies CASSQFPRNEAFF.